This T cell receptor beta chain was observed in a study of STAT5B mutations in CD4+ large granular lymphocyte leukemia. Findings and caveats of the study: Top patient clones used TRBV06 genes more often: 8/27 versus 2/35 in controls. Over 20% of private leukemic clonotypes occurred rarely in other patients' non-leukemic repertoires. Without HLA matching, higher CD4+ than CD8+ T-LGLL clonality could reflect small sample size.

On this clone itself: Its antigen is as yet unknown.

Sequenced by immunoSEQ multiplex PCR; TCRdb stores in-frame clones only, minus some. The table lists about 30,000 clones, more than 65% of them singletons. V lost 3 bases and J lost 5, with 7 bases in between. Germline lookup yields CDR1 SEHNR and CDR2 FQNEAQ (reference sequence). The CDR3 contains 12 residues. The source is a human donor in good health. The sample was CD4+ T cells from blood buffy coats. The V gene is TRBV7-9, the J gene TRBJ1-1, with D tentatively TRBD1 (6 bases). The CDR3 DNA sequence: TGTGCCAGCAGCTTCGGACAGACTGAAGCTTTCTTT. Its translation is CASSFGQTEAFF.